Here is one T cell receptor beta chain with its context. Its specificity is not known. A read error is possible here, since a much larger clone lies one base away. Diagnostic assessment was based on clinical symptoms, serum thyroxine and TRAb, thyroid ultrasound and orbital computed tomography. This specimen belongs to a study of T cells in Graves' hyperthyroidism and ophthalmopathy. Germline V gene lookup returns CDR1 SNHLY and CDR2 FYNNEI. The CDR3 spans 17 residues. RNA transcripts yielded amplified TCR beta CDR3 regions. First-round RT-PCR targeting the TCR CDR3 was performed with the HTBI primer set. TCRdb analysed the multiplex PCR reads with MiXCR anew, one entry per CDR3 protein. Of about 600,000 distinct CDR3 sequences detected, 14% appear once; the ten largest clones hold about 6.6%. Whole-study findings and limits: Most clonotypes that expanded in the thyroid above 0.001 also showed up in blood.

The origin of this receptor is a woman aged 18-30 years with Graves' ophthalmopathy. J is TRBJ2-2 and V is TRBV2, with D perhaps TRBD2 (6 bases). The sequenced sample consisted of blood. The CDR3 reads CASSERSFGGATGDLFF. The DNA of the CDR3 is TGTGCCAGCAGTGAACGGTCTTTCGGAGGGGCGACCGGGGACCTGTTTTTT.